This note documents a single T cell receptor (beta chain) sequence. CDR1 and CDR2 from the germline V gene are SGHDT and YYEEEE. The V end was cut by 4 bases, the J end by 5 bases, with 22 bases between. The CDR3 loop spans 16 amino acids. Assay used: immunoSEQ multiplex PCR; TCRdb lists only in-frame clones, some missing. The table records around 270,000 clones, about 89% of them present only once. This entry is derived from a study of blood T cell repertoires in COVID-19. The sequence derives from a man in his forties who had recovered from COVID-19. V gene TRBV5-6 combines with J gene TRBJ2-7; D may be TRBD1 (5 bases). The sequenced sample was peripheral blood. This CDR3 reads CASSPAPGRVVDEQYF. In DNA, the CDR3 is TGTGCCAGCAGCCCGGCCCCAGGGCGTGTGGTTGACGAGCAGTACTTC.